The present entry profiles one T cell receptor beta chain with its context. Its antigen is not identified. This entry belongs to a study of radiation and T cells in renal cell carcinoma. Notes on the study in general: In blood, top tumor clones expanded by 2 weeks, shrinking by 4.

Time point here: baseline pretreatment blood. Treatment denoted: 15 Gy SBRT to primary tumor, nephrectomy 4 weeks later. The repertoire was sequenced with immunoSEQ multiplex PCR; TCRdb's copy has only in-frame clones and lacks some. The sample shows about 91,000 clones, over 75% of them seen only once. CDR3 length: 15 residues. V was pared by 4 bases and J by 1 base, with 11 bases between. Per the germline V gene, CDR1 is SGDLS and CDR2 is YYNGEE. Source: blood, taken from a patient whose treatment included radiotherapy and nephrectomy. This TCR was recovered from a man in his sixties with renal cell carcinoma. The genes are TRBV9 and TRBJ2-2; TRBD1 might be the D (6 bases). Here the CDR3 DNA reads TGTGCCAGCAGCCTCCGACAGGAGAACACCGGGGAGCTGTTTTTT. Protein: CASSLRQENTGELFF. Variable domain in full (rest from reference TRBV9 and TRBJ2-2): DSGVTQTPKHLITATGQRVTLRCSPRSGDLSVYWYQQSLDQGLQFLIQYYNGEERAKGNILERFSAQQFPDLHSELNLSSLELGDSALYFCASSLRQENTGELFFGEGSRLTVL.